This TCR beta chain stems from a study of T cell repertoires in cytomegalovirus infection. At the level of the study: Evidence of both CMV infection and a matching HLA type came from public TCR beta signatures.

TCRdb re-derived calls from the reads in MiXCR, one entry per CDR3 protein. The sample comprises some 320,000 distinct CDR3 sequences, almost 30% of which are singletons, and about 20% rests with the top ten. Study-level results: Summed public TCR beta family frequency identified CMV carriers bearing the relevant HLA.

The CDR3 totals 16 residues. Germline V gives CDR1 SGHRS, CDR2 YFSETQ. V was pared by 3 bases and J by 5 bases, with 9 bases of the junction left unmatched. This clonotype has ten or more counts. Antigen unknown. The material was cultured PBMCs, obtained from culture after CMV antigen stimulation. The chain carries TRBV5-1 and TRBJ2-3; TRBD2 matches at 10 bases. The receptor's source is a human donor in good health (CMV status not recorded). Some clones in this sample may be carry-over from other donors' samples. The CDR3 region is CASSSGTSALKDTQYF. The DNA of the CDR3 is TGCGCCAGCAGCTCAGGGACTAGCGCATTGAAAGATACGCAGTATTTT.